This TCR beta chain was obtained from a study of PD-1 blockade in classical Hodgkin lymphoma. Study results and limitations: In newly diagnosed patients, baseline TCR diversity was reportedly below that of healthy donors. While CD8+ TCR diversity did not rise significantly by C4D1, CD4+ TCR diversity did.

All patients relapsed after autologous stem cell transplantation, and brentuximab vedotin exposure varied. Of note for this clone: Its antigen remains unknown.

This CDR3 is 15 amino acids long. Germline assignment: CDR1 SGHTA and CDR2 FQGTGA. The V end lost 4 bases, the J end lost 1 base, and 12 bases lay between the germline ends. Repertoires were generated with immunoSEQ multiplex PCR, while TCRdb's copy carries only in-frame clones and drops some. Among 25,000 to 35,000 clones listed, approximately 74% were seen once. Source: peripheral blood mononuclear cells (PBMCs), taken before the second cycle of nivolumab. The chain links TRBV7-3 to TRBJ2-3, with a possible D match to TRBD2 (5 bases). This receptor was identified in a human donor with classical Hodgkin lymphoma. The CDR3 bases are TGTGCCAGCAGCTCCACCGGAGGCGGCACAGATACGCAGTATTTT. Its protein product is CASSSTGGGTDTQYF.